These T cell receptor beta chains were read from a single sample in a study of blood T cells in healthy people across ages. TCRdb itself ran the 5' RACE reads through MiXCR, one entry per CDR3 protein. The data show about 570,000 distinct CDR3 sequences, about 25% seen once. Material: blood. The receptors were gathered from a woman in her seventies in good health. The CDR3 runs from the conserved cysteine through the conserved F or W. D genes are given only for firm matches. Where a row states a size, it is once, few, many or the class of an expanded clone; other rows omit it.

V: TRBV6-2/TRBV6-3
size: -
J: TRBJ1-2
D: -
DNA: TGTGCCAGCAGTTACGCAGGGAATGGCTGCACCTTC
CDR3: CASSYAGNGCTF

V: TRBV5-6
size: -
J: TRBJ2-1
D: -
DNA: TGTGCCAGCAGCTTGGCCCGAAGAGAGTTCTTC
CDR3: CASSLARREFF

V: TRBV7-2
size: -
J: TRBJ2-7
D: -
DNA: TGTGCCAGCAGCCCACGCTATCGGACACTAAACTCCTACGAGCAGTACTTC
CDR3: CASSPRYRTLNSYEQYF

V: TRBV7-3
size: few
J: TRBJ2-2
D: -
DNA: TGTGCCAGCAGCTTTCACGGCGGGGACGCCGGGGAGCTGTTTTTT
CDR3: CASSFHGGDAGELFF

V: TRBV27
size: -
J: TRBJ2-7
D: TRBD1
DNA: TGTGCCAGCAGTTCAACTCCGCCAGGGACAGCAACTACTCGAAGCTCCTACGAGCAGTACTTC
CDR3: CASSSTPPGTATTRSSYEQYF

V: TRBV5-1
size: -
J: TRBJ2-3
D: -
DNA: TGCGCCAGCAGCTCCCGTCGGGGCACAGATACGCAGTATTTT
CDR3: CASSSRRGTDTQYF

V: TRBV12-3/TRBV12-4
size: -
J: TRBJ1-4
D: TRBD1
DNA: TGTGCCAGCAGTTCGAGGACAGGGAGAGGTGAAAAACTGTTTTTT
CDR3: CASSSRTGRGEKLFF

V: TRBV2
size: -
J: TRBJ1-1
D: TRBD1
DNA: TGTGCCAGCAGAGCCGGGACAGGGGGCGCAAACACTGAAGCTTTCTTT
CDR3: CASRAGTGGANTEAFF

V: TRBV10-3
size: few
J: TRBJ2-1
D: -
DNA: TGTGCCACCCATCAGGGGAATATCAATGAGCAGTTCTTC
CDR3: CATHQGNINEQFF

V: TRBV7-9
size: few
J: TRBJ2-2
D: TRBD1
DNA: TGTGCCAGCAGCTCTTCCGGGACAGGGTCATCCGGGGAGCTGTTTTTT
CDR3: CASSSSGTGSSGELFF